The T cell receptor beta chain under discussion was sequenced for a study of control samples from healthy donors and cancer patients. The trim removed 0 bases at V and 3 bases at J, leaving 6 bases unmatched. The CDR3 has 16 amino acids. Germline V gene data show CDR1 as SGDLS and CDR2 as YYNGEE. The assay was immunoSEQ multiplex PCR, and TCRdb's table has in-frame clones only and misses some. The repertoire holds roughly 18,000 clones, with more than 70% as singletons. Sequencing was performed on PBMCs. The receptor was derived from a woman between 70 and 85 years old with colorectal cancer. The gene calls are TRBV9 and TRBJ2-1; 7 positions match TRBD1. The CDR3 sequence: CASSVGDSSFYNEQFF. The CDR3 DNA reads TGTGCCAGCAGCGTAGGGGACAGTTCCTTCTACAATGAGCAGTTCTTC.